Given below is one T cell receptor beta chain in context. This clone's antigen is unknown. No per-base quality is available; no much larger clone lies one base away. After removal of 3 bases from V and 2 bases from J, the junction retains 6 bases not matched to a gene. The CDR3 contains 15 residues, cysteine and phenylalanine counted. Only CDR3 DNA remains: 45 bases, in frame from the first base. For CDR1 and CDR2, the germline V gene (reference sequence) lists MNHEY and SMNVEV. These data are taken from a study of shared T cell receptors in the human thymus (dated by TCRdb to the early 2020s). Regarding the study in general: The study examined how self-reactive, shared T-cell receptor alpha chains are generated in the human thymus.

The library was prepared using the immunoSEQ multiplex PCR assay. TCRdb's version of the immuneACCESS table is confined to in-frame rearrangements and falls short of the full clone set. An unresolved V gene accounts for under half of the shortfall where checked; the remainder is of unknown origin. This sample is represented by under 700,000 clones; approximately 78% of them were singletons. Of the sample, around 0.013% falls within the top ten clones. These data are also associated with another study on human thymus T cells. The second study reports: The donors were immunologically healthy infants in Finland who had open corrective cardiac surgery for congenital heart defects. The thymus tissue came from surgical resects taken out during corrective cardiac surgery. V and J gene segment usage appeared biased in both thymic and peripheral blood repertoires. The related research found that thymic TCR repertoires overlapped highly between unrelated individuals. The study used eight infant thymus samples plus four related peripheral blood samples to characterize TCR alpha and beta repertoires. The cohort included several male and two female infants, with donor ages spanning 7 to 244 days. After being mechanically released from the tissue, thymocytes were kept at -70 degrees C in pellets of roughly 9.5-31 million cells. A QIAsymphony instrument was used to extract genomic DNA from frozen cell pellets. Using the immunoSEQ multiplex PCR assay, the TCRB and TCRAD loci were amplified from a standardized quantity of quality-controlled genomic DNA. The V(D)J region was spanned by amplicons of a length sufficient to cover the CDR3 and to identify V and J genes. Amplicon sequencing was performed on an Illumina platform through the commercial immunoSEQ service. Primer bias and sequencing errors were corrected as previously described, and TCRAD and TCRB were defined on the basis of the IMGT database. immunoSEQ Analyzer 3.0 and VDJTools were used for repertoire analysis, which covered basic statistics, V/J segment usage, diversity estimates, rarefaction and pairwise overlap. To estimate diversity, the Chao1, ChaoE, Efron-Thisted, Shannon and inverse Simpson indices were applied, and diversity was also estimated on datasets down-sampled to the smallest sample. For repertoire overlap, CDR3 nucleotide sequence, V gene and J gene had to match strictly, and clustering was done by Jaccard-based multidimensional scaling. On average, thymus samples gave roughly 800,000 unique TCRB clonotypes, whereas blood samples gave roughly 86,000.

This sequence uses TRBV27 and TRBJ2-7, and TRBD2 matches 8 of the central bases. The source material was thymocytes. The TCR originated in a boy younger than two with a congenital heart defect. Donor details come from another sample of the same person, matched by shared clones. The CDR3 corresponds to CASSFRLAMAYEQYF. At the DNA level, the sequence is TGTGCCAGCAGTTTTCGACTAGCGATGGCCTACGAGCAGTACTTC.